The 12 T cell receptor beta chains given below trace back to one sample, sequenced in a study of T cells in women clearing cervical HPV infection (dated 2018 in TCRdb). To prepare the library, the immunoSEQ multiplex PCR assay was applied. As stored in TCRdb, this immuneACCESS dataset retains in-frame rearrangements with V and J assigned. A fraction of the clones does not appear; measured against another copy, unresolved V genes explain less than half of the discrepancy, and the remainder lacks a known reason. The data table for this sample lists more than 20,000 clones. Of the sample, around 3.3% is held by the ten largest clones. Material: blood buffy coat. The receptors stem from a woman aged 18 to 75 with a cervical HPV16 infection that either progressed to CIN3+ or cleared (not recorded which).

Details on this clone: The DNA ends 3 residues before the CDR3 does, and the rest of the CDR3 is filled in from the germline J gene. The V gene is TRBV7-3, the J gene TRBJ2-2; TRBD2 agrees at 9 bases. The CDR3 extends over 17 amino acids. Trimming at V came to 4 bases and at J to 5 bases, leaving 11 bases not matched to a gene. Germline V gene lookup returns CDR1 SGHTA and CDR2 FQGTGA. The CDR3 spells CASSYEPGLAVTGELFF. CDR3 bases read: TGTGCCAGCAGCTATGAACCGGGACTAGCAGTTACCGGGGAG.

Regarding this clone: The CDR3 is cut off 3 residues early in the read; its end comes from the germline J gene. V is TRBV20-1 and J is TRBJ2-7, with D possibly being TRBD1 (6 bases). Trimming shortened V by 3 bases and J by 4 bases, and 13 bases separated the two germline ends. This CDR3 region has 13 residues. The V gene's germline CDR1 is DFQATT and CDR2 SNEGSKA (reference sequence). The part of the CDR3 DNA that was read is TGCAGTGCTAGCCCCCAGGGGATTTACGAG. Its translation: CSASPQGIYE. The entire CDR3 protein reads CSASPQGIYEQYF.

With regard to this clone: The CDR3 end falls 3 residues outside the read, so it is completed with the germline J gene. The chain recombines TRBV5-4 with TRBJ2-1; no definite D call. Trimming cost V 0 bases and J 5 bases, with 9 bases left between them. The CDR3 extends over 14 amino acids. Germline V gene sequence: CDR1 SGHNT, CDR2 YYREEE (reference sequence). The CDR3 reads CASSLVAGNNEQFF. The sequenced part of the CDR3 DNA is TGTGCCAGCAGCTTGGTGGCTGGTAACAATGAG. Full variable domain (outside the CDR3, taken from reference TRBV5-4 and TRBJ2-1): ETGVTQSPTHLIKTRGQQVTLRCSSQSGHNTVSWYQQALGQGPQFIFQYYREEENGRGNFPPRFSGLQFPNYSSELNVNALELDDSALYLCASSLVAGNNEQFFGPGTRLTVL.

The part of the CDR3 DNA that was read is TGCAGTGCTAGAGTCAGGGGACAGTATAATTCACCC. Its translation: CSARVRGQYNSP. The entire CDR3 is CSARVRGQYNSPLHF. The V gene is TRBV20-1, the J gene TRBJ1-6; TRBD1 agrees at 7 bases. Read coverage stops 3 residues before the CDR3 terminus; the germline J gene supplies the remainder. Per the germline V gene, CDR1 is DFQATT and CDR2 is SNEGSKA (reference sequence). There are 15 residues in the CDR3. J was trimmed by 4 bases and V by 1 base; bases with no gene match: 4.

In regard to this clone: Sequencing ends 3 residues short of the CDR3 end; the germline J gene provides the rest. The chain is built from TRBV6-1 and TRBJ1-5; no definite D call. The V gene lost 3 bases and the J gene lost 3 bases, with 12 bases spanning the gap. The CDR3 spans 15 residues. In germline, CDR1 is MNHNS, CDR2 SASEGT. CDR3 DNA, as far as it was read: TGTGCCAGCAGTGATGTGCGTCTCTTCAATCAGCCC. Amino acid sequence: CASSDVRLFNQP. The CDR3 as a whole reads CASSDVRLFNQPQHF.

Concerning this clone itself: The CDR3 goes on 3 residues after the read ends, and that part is filled in from the germline J gene. This rearrangement joins TRBV28 to TRBJ1-2; no clear D. The CDR3 has 18 amino acids. CDR1 and CDR2 from the germline V gene are MDHEN and SYDVKM. V was trimmed by 7 bases and J by 3 bases, leaving 27 bases between them. Incomplete CDR3 DNA: TGTGCCAGCACCTTTTATTACGTTTCGGCGGATTTAGACTATGGC. Translation: CASTFYYVSADLDYG. The whole CDR3 sequence is CASTFYYVSADLDYGYTF.

Worth noting for this clone: With the read ending 3 residues before the CDR3 end, the germline J gene is used to fill in that end. The rearrangement uses TRBV2 and TRBJ1-4, with 7 positions matching TRBD1. This CDR3 has 16 amino acids. Germline CDR1 reads SNHLY; CDR2 reads FYNNEI. Unmatched junction bases numbered 8, after V lost 5 bases and J lost 2 bases. The CDR3 DNA, read in part, is TGTGCCAGCAGTCCCACAGGGGCGGCGACTAATGAAAAA. It translates to CASSPTGAATNEK. The whole CDR3 protein reads CASSPTGAATNEKLFF.

In regard to this clone: The read halts 3 residues ahead of the CDR3 end, with the missing end drawn from the germline J gene. The gene calls are TRBV28 and TRBJ2-2, with 7 bases matching TRBD1. The V gene's germline CDR1 is MDHEN and CDR2 SYDVKM. With V trimmed by 2 bases and J by 5 bases, 5 bases remained unmatched. The CDR3 length is 15 residues. CDR3 in amino acids: CASSLRGTVTGELFF. CDR3 DNA (partial): TGTGCCAGCAGTTTACGAGGGACAGTAACCGGGGAG.

Remarks on this clone: The read ends 3 residues shy of where the CDR3 ends; the end is completed using the germline J gene. This sequence joins TRBV20-1 and TRBJ2-7; 7 nucleotides line up with TRBD2. CDR1 is DFQATT, CDR2 SNEGSKA, per germline (reference sequence). The CDR3 sequence is 14 residues long. V trimming: 7 bases; J trimming: 6 bases; junction bases outside the gene matches: 15. CDR3 protein: CSGTRRSSGTEQYF. CDR3 DNA, as far as it was read: TGCAGTGGAACGAGGAGGTCTAGCGGCACCGAG.

Comment on this clone: Read data end 3 residues before the CDR3 end; the end is taken from the germline J gene. The chain uses TRBV10-3 and TRBJ1-6; weak D call: TRBD1 (5 bases). This CDR3 is 15 amino acids long. V was shortened by 2 bases and J by 7 bases, with 12 bases between the two germline ends. The V gene's germline CDR1 is ENHRY and CDR2 SYGVKD. The DNA read from the CDR3 is TGTGCCATCAGTGAGCGGGGGGGTAAGAATTCACCC. Protein: CAISERGGKNSP. The complete CDR3 reads CAISERGGKNSPLHF.

Worth noting for this clone: The read ends 3 residues before the CDR3 terminus; that terminus is restored from the germline J gene. V is TRBV30 and J is TRBJ2-7; no clear D. CDR1 and CDR2 (germline): GTSNPN, SVGIG (reference sequence). The CDR3 spans 13 residues. V was clipped by 5 bases and J by 0 bases, with 11 bases between them. CDR3 sequence: CAWGHLSSYEQYF. The sequenced part of the CDR3 DNA is TGTGCCTGGGGCCATCTGAGCTCCTACGAG.

Worth noting for this clone: The sequence runs out 3 residues before the end of the CDR3; the remainder is reconstructed from the germline J gene. V usage is TRBV14 and J usage is TRBJ1-1; D is perhaps TRBD1 (5 bases). There are 15 residues in the CDR3. Germline V gives CDR1 SGHDN, CDR2 FVKESK. V was cut by 0 bases and J by 4 bases, with 12 bases left in between. CDR3 protein: CASSQDGASATEAFF. The sequenced part of the CDR3 DNA is TGTGCCAGCAGCCAAGATGGGGCATCGGCCACTGAA.